This T cell receptor (beta chain) was sequenced for a study of graft-versus-host responses after intestinal transplantation. Study-wide points: Recipient marrow held GvH clones, some first seen in ileum or blood.

The data were produced by immunoSEQ multiplex PCR, yet TCRdb's version contains in-frame clones alone and is incomplete. The profile shows 95,000 to 110,000 clones, approximately 84% of them singletons. With respect to this clone: Its antigen is still unknown.

V was clipped by 3 bases and J by 6 bases, with 5 bases between them. The CDR3 extends over 11 amino acids. Per germline, CDR1 SEHNR and CDR2 FQNEAQ (reference sequence). The chain uses TRBV7-9 and TRBJ1-1; D call uncertain. This sequence was found in a human donor who received an intestinal transplant. The sequencing used unstimulated CD4+ T cells sorted from spleen or lymph node cells, collected before intestinal transplant. The chain's CDR3 is CASSFTAEAFF. The CDR3 DNA sequence: TGTGCCAGCAGCTTCACGGCTGAAGCTTTCTTT.